The next 22 T cell receptor beta chains were all read from a single sample in a study of blood T cell repertoires in COVID-19. TCRdb's copy holds only in-frame clones and misses some; the assay was immunoSEQ multiplex PCR. The sample carries approximately 270,000 clones, about 91% recorded once. Source material: peripheral blood. The receptors stem from a woman aged 30 to 39 with COVID-19, enrolled during active disease.

The CDR3 nucleotides read TGTGCCAGCAGCTTCAAGCTTAGCGGGGTTACAGATACGCAGTATTTT. Amino acid sequence: CASSFKLSGVTDTQYF. The gene calls are TRBV5-4 and TRBJ2-3, with 8 nucleotides matching TRBD2. This CDR3 has 16 amino acids. Germline CDR1 is SGHNT and CDR2 is YYREEE (reference sequence). J was trimmed by 3 bases and V by 2 bases; bases with no gene match: 8.

The rearrangement joins TRBV28 to TRBJ1-5, with TRBD1 identical over 8 bases. The CDR3 loop spans 15 amino acids. The germline V gene has CDR1 MDHEN and CDR2 SYDVKM. Trimming cost V 6 bases and J 9 bases; bases outside gene matches: 13. CDR3 nucleotide sequence: TGTGCCAGCAGGGAGGACAGGGCTGAGTGGAGGCCCCAGCATTTT. Its translation: CASREDRAEWRPQHF.

CDR3 DNA sequence: TGTGCCAGCAGCTTCACAGGGAACCAAAAGGGCTACACCTTC. It translates to CASSFTGNQKGYTF. The rearrangement joins TRBV7-2 to TRBJ1-2; TRBD1 might be the D (6 bases). Germline values: CDR1 SGHTA, CDR2 FQGNSA. There are 14 residues in the CDR3. Trimming cost V 3 bases and J 8 bases, with 16 bases left between them. The full variable domain, its missing parts supplied by reference TRBV7-2 and TRBJ1-2, is GAGVSQSPSNKVTEKGKDVELRCDPISGHTALYWYRQSLGQGLEFLIYFQGNSAPDKSGLPSDRFSAERTGGSVSTLTIQRTQQEDSAVYLCASSFTGNQKGYTFGSGTRLTVV.

This chain uses TRBV18 with TRBJ2-5; weak D call: TRBD1 (6 bases). Germline V gene lookup returns CDR1 KGHSH and CDR2 LQKENI. Trimming cost V 2 bases and J 1 base, with 11 bases left between them. The CDR3 spans 15 residues. Written as DNA, the CDR3 is TGTGCCAGCTCACCAAGGACAGCTAGCCAAGAGACCCAGTACTTC. Protein sequence: CASSPRTASQETQYF. Filled out from reference TRBV18 and TRBJ2-5, the complete variable domain reads NAGVMQNPRHLVRRRGQEARLRCSPMKGHSHVYWYRQLPEEGLKFMVYLQKENIIDESGMPKERFSAEFPKEGPSILRIQQVVRGDSAAYFCASSPRTASQETQYFGPGTRLLVL.

A single count supports this clone. V is TRBV11-2 and J is TRBJ2-1; 7 bases are a match to TRBD2. Germline CDR1 and CDR2: SGHAT and FQNNGV. CDR3 size: 13 residues. After removal of 9 bases from V and 5 bases from J, the junction contained 7 bases not matched to a gene. The CDR3 reads CASRRGTNNEQFF. The CDR3 DNA reads TGTGCCAGTAGACGGGGGACTAACAATGAGCAGTTCTTC.

The V gene is TRBV28, the J gene TRBJ2-7; D is unresolved. Germline V gene sequence: CDR1 MDHEN, CDR2 SYDVKM. Trimming left V 3 bases short and J 3 bases short, with 6 bases between. This CDR3 comprises 12 residues. This chain's CDR3 is CASSLRRYEQYF. As DNA, the CDR3 is TGTGCCAGCAGTTTGCGTCGCTACGAGCAGTACTTC.

This chain uses TRBV6-5 with TRBJ2-7; D is perhaps TRBD2 (5 bases). With 6 bases removed from V and 5 bases from J, the gap between germline ends came to 20 bases. The CDR3 length is 15 residues. CDR1 MNHEY and CDR2 SVGAGI come from the germline V gene. CDR3 sequence reads: CASSRTGRATDEQYF. The CDR3 DNA sequence: TGTGCCAGCAGCAGGACCGGGCGGGCGACTGACGAGCAGTACTTC.

The J gene is TRBJ1-1, the V gene TRBV6-2 or TRBV6-3; TRBD1 agrees at 8 bases. Germline V CDR1 and CDR2: MNHEY, SVGEGT. The CDR3 has 17 residues. With 4 bases clipped from V and 2 bases from J, the junction kept 12 bases outside the gene matches. As DNA, the CDR3 is TGTGCCAGCAGTTCCTCCAGGGGGCGTTCGAGTAACACTGAAGCTTTCTTT. Amino acid sequence: CASSSSRGRSSNTEAFF.

V gene TRBV4-2 combines with J gene TRBJ2-5; a weak D match, TRBD2 (7 bases). The CDR3 has 14 residues. Between the trimmed V and J ends, which lost 0 bases and 9 bases, there was a span of 14 bases. CDR1 LGHNA and CDR2 YNFKEQ come from the germline V gene. In nucleotides, the CDR3 is TGTGCCAGCAGCCAAGATACGGTGCGGGGGCCCCAGTACTTC. Protein: CASSQDTVRGPQYF.

V is TRBV5-6 and J is TRBJ2-7; TRBD1 matches at 8 bases. The CDR3 runs 16 residues. Germline lookup yields CDR1 SGHDT and CDR2 YYEEEE. The V and J ends lost 0 bases and 1 base, in that order; junction bases with no gene match: 6. CDR3 nucleotides: TGTGCCAGCAGCTTGGGACAGGGGATAAAGTCCTACGAGCAGTACTTC. Translated, it gives CASSLGQGIKSYEQYF.

This clone was observed a few times. CDR3 DNA: TGTGCCAGCAGTCGACAGATGTTGAACACTGAAGCTTTCTTT. It is translated as CASSRQMLNTEAFF. This chain connects TRBV2 to TRBJ1-1; D may be TRBD1 (5 bases). The germline V gene encodes CDR1 SNHLY and CDR2 FYNNEI. The germline V and J ends were trimmed by 5 bases and 0 bases, with 10 bases remaining between them. CDR3 length equals 14 residues.

The rearrangement links TRBV7-6 to TRBJ2-5, with TRBD2 matching 16 bases. In germline, CDR1 is SGHVS, CDR2 FNYEAQ. V lost 5 bases to trimming and J lost 5 bases; unmatched junction nucleotides: 5. There are 16 residues in the CDR3. The CDR3, as DNA: TGTGCCAGCAGCCTGGGGACTAGCGGGGGGGCCGAGACCCAGTACTTC. It encodes CASSLGTSGGAETQYF.

J is TRBJ2-1 and V is TRBV5-1; 10 bases are a match to TRBD2. The germline V gene has CDR1 SGHRS and CDR2 YFSETQ. After removal of 6 bases from V and 2 bases from J, the junction contained 5 bases not matched to a gene. This CDR3 region has 15 residues. The DNA for the CDR3 is TGCGCCAGCAAGGAAGCGGGGGGGACCTACAATGAGCAGTTCTTC. Its protein product is CASKEAGGTYNEQFF. Based on the CDR3 plus reference TRBV5-1 and TRBJ2-1, the full variable domain is KAGVTQTPRYLIKTRGQQVTLSCSPISGHRSVSWYQQTPGQGLQFLFEYFSETQRNKGNFPGRFSGRQFSNSRSEMNVSTLELGDSALYLCASKEAGGTYNEQFFGPGTRLTVL.

The V and J genes are TRBV2 and TRBJ1-1, with D possibly TRBD1 on 6 matching bases. This CDR3 contains 14 residues. CDR1 is SNHLY, CDR2 FYNNEI, per germline. V lost 6 bases, J lost 3 bases, and 14 bases lay in between. CDR3 DNA: TGTGCCAGCAGGGGGGGGCGCCGCTACACTGAAGCTTTCTTT. Residues: CASRGGRRYTEAFF.

The CDR3 protein is CASSQEAPGTGGPNEKLFF. The CDR3 nucleotides read TGTGCCAGCAGCCAAGAGGCCCCCGGGACAGGGGGTCCCAATGAAAAACTGTTTTTT. The V and J genes are TRBV3-1 (or the pseudogene TRBV3-2) and TRBJ1-4, with 11 bases that match TRBD1. The ends lost 0 bases at V and 5 bases at J; junction bases unmatched: 11. The CDR3 runs 19 residues. Germline CDR1 reads LGHDT; CDR2 reads YNNKEL (reference sequence).

The V gene is TRBV7-9, the J gene TRBJ1-1; D perhaps matches TRBD1 (5 bases). Trimming cost V 7 bases and J 0 bases, with 12 bases left between them. CDR1 and CDR2 (germline): SEHNR, FQNEAQ (reference sequence). The CDR3 covers 14 residues. The CDR3 DNA sequence: TGTGCCAGCAATCTGGGGCAGATGAACACTGAAGCTTTCTTT. Translated, it gives CASNLGQMNTEAFF.

This clone has only one observation. This chain joins TRBV7-2 and TRBJ2-5, with 7 bases lining up with TRBD2. In germline, CDR1 is SGHTA, CDR2 FQGNSA. The CDR3 is 16 amino acids. V shed 1 base and J 5 bases; nucleotides not matched to a gene: 10. This CDR3 is CASSLVGGRARETQYF. The DNA for the CDR3 is TGTGCCAGCAGCTTAGTGGGTGGGAGGGCCCGCGAGACCCAGTACTTC. Drawing the rest from reference TRBV7-2 and TRBJ2-5, the complete variable domain is GAGVSQSPSNKVTEKGKDVELRCDPISGHTALYWYRQSLGQGLEFLIYFQGNSAPDKSGLPSDRFSAERTGGSVSTLTIQRTQQEDSAVYLCASSLVGGRARETQYFGPGTRLLVL.

This clone was seen only once. The chain combines TRBV21-1 with TRBJ1-1; TRBD1, the table's D call, lacks a check against the DNA. TRBV21-1 is annotated as a pseudogene. CDR3 length equals 17 residues. The CDR3, as DNA: TGTGCCAGCAGCTCACGAGGGAACAGGGAAGGGAACACTGAAGCTTTCTTT. Its protein product is CASSSRGNREGNTEAFF.

The chain has TRBV24-1 and TRBJ2-4, with D possibly TRBD1 on 6 matching bases. V was cut by 4 bases and J by 0 bases, with 12 bases left in between. Germline V gene sequence: CDR1 KGHDR, CDR2 SFDVKD. The CDR3 runs 16 residues. The chain's CDR3 is CATSESRGVAKNIQYF. For the CDR3, the DNA is TGTGCCACCAGTGAATCCAGGGGAGTAGCCAAAAACATTCAGTACTTC.

J is TRBJ2-5 and V is TRBV5-6; 11 bases are shared with TRBD2. Germline V CDR1 and CDR2: SGHDT, YYEEEE. The CDR3 loop spans 18 amino acids. V lost 0 bases and J lost 4; bases outside the gene matches: 11. The CDR3 bases are TGTGCCAGCAGCTTGGGAAGTAGACTAGCGGGACCTCGAGAGACCCAGTACTTC. Encoded protein: CASSLGSRLAGPRETQYF.

The chain links TRBV19 to TRBJ2-1, with D perhaps matching TRBD2 (6 bases). Germline-derived CDR1 and CDR2 are LNHDA and SQIVND (reference sequence). Trimming shortened V by 4 bases and J by 0 bases, and 19 bases separated the two germline ends. CDR3 length equals 18 residues. The DNA for the CDR3 is TGTGCCAGTAGTAATGGGCGCGTCCGGGAGTCCTCCTACAATGAGCAGTTCTTC. Translated: CASSNGRVRESSYNEQFF. The whole variable domain, filled in from reference TRBV19 and TRBJ2-1, reads DGGITQSPKYLFRKEGQNVTLSCEQNLNHDAMYWYRQDPGQGLRLIYYSQIVNDFQKGDIAEGYSVSREKKESFPLTVTSAQKNPTAFYLCASSNGRVRESSYNEQFFGPGTRLTVL.

The V call is TRBV6-2 or TRBV6-3, the J call TRBJ2-7; tentative D call: TRBD2 (5 bases). V lost 5 bases, J lost 1 base, and 15 bases lay in between. Germline loops: CDR1 MNHEY, CDR2 SVGEGT. CDR3 length equals 15 residues. CDR3 amino acids: CASSNPAGSSYEQYF. The CDR3 nucleotides are TGTGCCAGCAGTAACCCGGCTGGGAGTTCCTACGAGCAGTACTTC.